This entry concerns a single T cell receptor (beta chain). The antigen is undetermined. The PCR ran on 60 Vbeta and 13 Jbeta primers. Generated by immunoSEQ multiplex PCR, the TCRdb table keeps only in-frame clones and is missing some. The sample holds 200,000 to 300,000 clones, around 76% seen once. The record originates from a study of cytomegalovirus exposure and HLA in healthy donors. Study outcomes and limitations: In a later analysis, TCR association rates varied by HLA locus: DRB1 most, HLA-C fewest. Later work found most CMV-associated TCR beta chains apparently HLA-restricted. Prior analysis indicated that the majority of TCR beta V segments exhibited productivity approximately 87% or approximately 30% of the time. A link between a missense DCLRE1C variant and TCR beta V- and J-gene trimming emerged from a later analysis.

This CDR3 spans 15 amino acids. Sequencing used PBMCs. The clonotype comes from a woman aged 40 to 49 in good health and CMV-seropositive. This chain joins TRBV21-1 and TRBJ1-4; whether TRBD1, the table's D call, matches the DNA was not checked. TRBV21-1 is flagged as a pseudogene. This CDR3 is CASSKGEGAGEKLFF. CDR3 in DNA: TGTGCCAGCAGCAAAGGAGAGGGGGCGGGTGAAAAACTGTTTTTT.